This TCR beta chain was obtained from a study of T-cell reconstitution after alpha-beta-depleted transplantation in children. V dropped 6 bases and J dropped 5 bases, with 11 bases sitting between them. This CDR3 contains 13 residues. CDR1 MNHEY and CDR2 SMNVEV come from the germline V gene (reference sequence). This clonotype was seen at least ten times. The target antigen is unknown. Using unique molecular identifiers, the investigators prepared the TCRbeta library. TCRdb fed the PCR reads into MiXCR, producing one record per CDR3 protein. Here the sample spans roughly 150,000 distinct CDR3 sequences, 11% being singletons. Study-wide points: At around two months after transplant, the alpha-beta T cells were reportedly derived from several hundred expanded clones that came from non-depleted graft cells. From surviving recipient T cells and thymic progenitors came the high day-60 TCRbeta diversity observed in some patients. T-cell numbers and diversity one year post-transplant derived largely from freshly generated T cells.

This rearrangement joins TRBV27 to TRBJ2-1; no firm D call. The sample was PBMCs, taken before TCRalphabeta/CD19-depleted stem cell transplant. This clonotype was obtained from a boy younger than 10 with acute myeloid leukemia, due to receive a stem cell transplant. The CDR3 protein is CASSLIRDNEQFF. The CDR3 DNA follows: TGTGCCAGCAGCCTCATCCGGGACAATGAGCAGTTCTTC.